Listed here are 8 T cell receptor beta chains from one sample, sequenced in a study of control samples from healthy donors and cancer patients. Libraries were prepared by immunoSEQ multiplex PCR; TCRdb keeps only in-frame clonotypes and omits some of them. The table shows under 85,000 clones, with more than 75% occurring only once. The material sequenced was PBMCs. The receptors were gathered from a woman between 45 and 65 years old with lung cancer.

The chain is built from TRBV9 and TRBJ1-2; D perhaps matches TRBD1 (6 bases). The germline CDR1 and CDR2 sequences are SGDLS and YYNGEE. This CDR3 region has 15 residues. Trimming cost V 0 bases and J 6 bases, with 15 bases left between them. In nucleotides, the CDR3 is TGTGCCAGCAGCGTAGATAAGGGGGATTGGAATGGCTACACCTTC. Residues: CASSVDKGDWNGYTF. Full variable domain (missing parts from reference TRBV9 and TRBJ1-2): DSGVTQTPKHLITATGQRVTLRCSPRSGDLSVYWYQQSLDQGLQFLIQYYNGEERAKGNILERFSAQQFPDLHSELNLSSLELGDSALYFCASSVDKGDWNGYTFGSGTRLTVV.

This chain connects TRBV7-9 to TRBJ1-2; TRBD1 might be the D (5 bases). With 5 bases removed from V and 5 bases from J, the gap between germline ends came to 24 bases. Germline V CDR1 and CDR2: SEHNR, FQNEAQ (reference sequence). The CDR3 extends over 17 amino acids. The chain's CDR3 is CASSGGRDRGATYGYTF. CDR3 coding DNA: TGTGCCAGCAGCGGCGGACGTGACAGAGGCGCTACTTATGGCTACACCTTC.

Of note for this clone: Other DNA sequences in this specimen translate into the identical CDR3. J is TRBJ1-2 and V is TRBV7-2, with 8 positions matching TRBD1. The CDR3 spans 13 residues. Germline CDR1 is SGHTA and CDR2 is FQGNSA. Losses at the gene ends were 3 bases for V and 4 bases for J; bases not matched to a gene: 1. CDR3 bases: TGTGCCAGCAGCTTGGACAGGGTCTATGGCTACACCTTC. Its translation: CASSLDRVYGYTF.

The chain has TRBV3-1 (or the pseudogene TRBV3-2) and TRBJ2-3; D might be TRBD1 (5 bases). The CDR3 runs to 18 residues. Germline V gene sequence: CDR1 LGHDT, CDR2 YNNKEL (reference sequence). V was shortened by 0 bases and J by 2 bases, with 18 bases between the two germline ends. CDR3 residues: CASSQDKGAGSPTDTQYF. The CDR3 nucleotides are TGTGCCAGCAGCCAAGATAAAGGGGCAGGCAGTCCCACAGATACGCAGTATTTT.

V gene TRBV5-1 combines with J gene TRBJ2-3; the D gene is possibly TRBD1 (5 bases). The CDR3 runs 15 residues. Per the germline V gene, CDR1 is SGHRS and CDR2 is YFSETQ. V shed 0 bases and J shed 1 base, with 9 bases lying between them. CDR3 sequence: CASSLETGGTDTQYF. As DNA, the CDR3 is TGCGCCAGCAGCTTGGAAACAGGAGGCACAGATACGCAGTATTTT.

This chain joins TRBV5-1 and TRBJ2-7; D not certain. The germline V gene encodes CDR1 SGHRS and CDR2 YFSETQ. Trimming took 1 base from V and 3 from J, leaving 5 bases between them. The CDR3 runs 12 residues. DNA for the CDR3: TGCGCCAGCAGCTTGTACGGCTACGAGCAGTACTTC. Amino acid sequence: CASSLYGYEQYF. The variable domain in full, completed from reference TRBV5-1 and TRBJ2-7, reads KAGVTQTPRYLIKTRGQQVTLSCSPISGHRSVSWYQQTPGQGLQFLFEYFSETQRNKGNFPGRFSGRQFSNSRSEMNVSTLELGDSALYLCASSLYGYEQYFGPGTRLTVT.

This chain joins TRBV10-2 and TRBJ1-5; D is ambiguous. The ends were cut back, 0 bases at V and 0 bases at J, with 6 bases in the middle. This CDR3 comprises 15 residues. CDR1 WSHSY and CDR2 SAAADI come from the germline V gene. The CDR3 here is CASSESIASNQPQHF. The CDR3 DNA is TGCGCCAGCAGTGAGTCGATAGCTAGCAATCAGCCCCAGCATTTT.

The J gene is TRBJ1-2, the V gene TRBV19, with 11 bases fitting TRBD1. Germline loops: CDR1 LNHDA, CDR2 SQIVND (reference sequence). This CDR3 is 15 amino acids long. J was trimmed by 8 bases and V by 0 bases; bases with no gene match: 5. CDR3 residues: CASSIDGQGAYGYTF. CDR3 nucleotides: TGTGCCAGTAGTATAGACGGACAGGGGGCATACGGCTACACCTTC.